This TCR beta chain was captured by sequencing in a study of technical replicates of blood from a few donors. Data came from immunoSEQ multiplex PCR; TCRdb stores just in-frame clones and leaves some out. The sample records 85,000 to 100,000 clones, about 95% being singletons. The receptor was derived from a human donor in good health. Specimen: T cells isolated from PBMCs.

The CDR3 DNA reads as TGCAGCGTTCCCGATTCACAGGGGGAATCCACAGATACGCAGTATTTT. Its translation is CSVPDSQGESTDTQYF. The V call is TRBV29-1, the J call TRBJ2-3; 8 positions agree with TRBD1. The CDR3 spans 16 residues. J was trimmed by 2 bases and V by 5 bases; bases with no gene match: 12. In germline, CDR1 is SQVTM, CDR2 ANQGSEA.